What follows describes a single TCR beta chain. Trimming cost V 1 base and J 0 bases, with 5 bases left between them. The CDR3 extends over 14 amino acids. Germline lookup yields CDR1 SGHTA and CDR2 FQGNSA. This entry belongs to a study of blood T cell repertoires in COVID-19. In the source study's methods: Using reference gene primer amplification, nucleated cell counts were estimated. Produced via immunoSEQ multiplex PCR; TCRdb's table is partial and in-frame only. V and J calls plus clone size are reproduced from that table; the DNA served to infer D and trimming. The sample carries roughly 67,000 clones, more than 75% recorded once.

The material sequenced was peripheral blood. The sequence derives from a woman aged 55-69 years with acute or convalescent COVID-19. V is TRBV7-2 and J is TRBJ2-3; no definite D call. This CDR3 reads CASSLVSSTDTQYF. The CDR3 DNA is TGTGCCAGCAGCTTAGTCTCGAGCACAGATACGCAGTATTTT. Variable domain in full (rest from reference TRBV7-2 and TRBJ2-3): GAGVSQSPSNKVTEKGKDVELRCDPISGHTALYWYRQSLGQGLEFLIYFQGNSAPDKSGLPSDRFSAERTGGSVSTLTIQRTQQEDSAVYLCASSLVSSTDTQYFGPGTRLTVL.